This TCR beta chain stems from a study of blood T cell repertoires in COVID-19. On the study more broadly: The study drew acute and convalescent COVID-19 samples from the United States, Italy and Spain. From T cells, B-cell-depleted T cells, or PBMCs came the material, which was cDNA or gDNA.

In the authors' workflow: From reference gene primer amplification, estimates of nucleated cell counts were derived. Data came from immunoSEQ multiplex PCR; TCRdb stores just in-frame clones and leaves some out. V and J calls and clone size are as listed in that table; D and trimming were resolved from the DNA. This sample yields just over 95,000 clones, of which 82% are seen a single time; under 20% belongs to the top ten. V was pared by 0 bases and J by 1 base, with 2 bases of the junction left unmatched. Germline V CDR1 and CDR2: SGHNT, YYREEE (reference sequence). The CDR3 runs to 15 residues. The source of this sequence is an elderly man with acute or convalescent COVID-19. This rearrangement joins TRBV5-4 to TRBJ2-5, with 8 bases matching TRBD1. Sequences were obtained from peripheral blood. The DNA for the CDR3 is TGTGCCAGCAGCTTGGACCAGGGGGCCCAAGAGACCCAGTACTTC. Translation gives CASSLDQGAQETQYF.